This T cell receptor (beta chain) was captured by sequencing in a study of shared clonotypes between healthy human individuals. Naive-designated CD8 cells lacked CD45RO, were positively enriched for CCR7, and omitted terminally differentiated effector memory CD45RA+ cells. Points on this clone: Its cognate antigen is unknown. The same CDR3 arises from other DNA sequences in this sample as well.

Generated by immunoSEQ multiplex PCR, the TCRdb table keeps only in-frame clones and is missing some. This sample has roughly 2.1 million clones, with roughly 91% found just once. General observations from the study: Only blood was sampled; tissue repertoires likely differ. Of the naive CD4 clonotypes, about 5% were shared across a few donors.

Trimming left V 3 bases short and J 0 bases short, with 4 bases between. The CDR3 contains 12 residues. In germline, CDR1 is SGHDT, CDR2 YYEEEE. This TCR was sampled from a man between 18 and 35 years old in good health. Some clones in this sample may be carry-over from other donors' samples. Sequencing used naive CD8+ T cells from PBMCs. V usage is TRBV5-6 and J usage is TRBJ2-7, with D unclear. As DNA, the CDR3 is TGTGCCAGCAGCTCTAGCTCCTACGAGCAGTACTTC. Protein product: CASSSSSYEQYF.